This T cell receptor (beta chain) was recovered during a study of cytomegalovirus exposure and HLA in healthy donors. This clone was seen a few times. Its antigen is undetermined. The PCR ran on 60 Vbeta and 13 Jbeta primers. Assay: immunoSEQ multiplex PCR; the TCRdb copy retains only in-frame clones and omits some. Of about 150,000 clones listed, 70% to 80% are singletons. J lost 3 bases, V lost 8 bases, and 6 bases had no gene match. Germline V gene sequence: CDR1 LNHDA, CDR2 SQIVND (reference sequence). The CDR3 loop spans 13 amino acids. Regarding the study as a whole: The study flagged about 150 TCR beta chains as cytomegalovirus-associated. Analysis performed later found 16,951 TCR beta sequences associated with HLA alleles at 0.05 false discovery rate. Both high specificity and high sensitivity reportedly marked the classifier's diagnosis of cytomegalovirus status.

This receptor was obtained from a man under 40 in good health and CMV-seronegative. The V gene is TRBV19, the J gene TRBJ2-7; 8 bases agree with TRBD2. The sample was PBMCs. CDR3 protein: CASAAGVIYEQYF. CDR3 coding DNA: TGTGCCAGTGCAGCGGGGGTGATCTACGAGCAGTACTTC.